The rows below give T cell receptor beta chains drawn from one sample of a study of blood T cell repertoires in COVID-19. This table comes from immunoSEQ multiplex PCR, and its TCRdb copy is limited to in-frame clones, with some not included. The profile shows about 41,000 clones, approximately 90% of them singletons. The sample taken for sequencing was peripheral blood. These receptors came from a human donor in a cohort sampled during active COVID-19. CDR3s leave out the opening cysteine and the closing phenylalanine or tryptophan. D genes are given only for firm matches.

J gene | V gene | D gene | CDR3 protein
TRBJ2-7 | TRBV28 | . | ASSSWRQSYEQY
TRBJ2-3 | TRBV19 | TRBD2 | ASRASGSTDTQY
TRBJ2-1 | TRBV7-2 | . | ASTPLSRYEQF
TRBJ2-5 | TRBV7-9 | TRBD1 | ASSLGQGKTQY
TRBJ1-1 | TRBV19 | . | ASSKSRGNTEAF
TRBJ2-1 | TRBV13 | . | ASSLSSLDEQF
TRBJ1-2 | TRBV28 | TRBD1 | ASTLPGQGANYGYT
TRBJ1-2 | TRBV3-1/TRBV3-2 | . | ASSQDAGFTYYGYT
TRBJ1-5 | TRBV15 | . | ATSRDSSNQPQH
TRBJ1-5 | TRBV7-8 | . | ASSLGRPDQPQH
TRBJ2-3 | TRBV4-2 | . | ASSQVVSSDTQY
TRBJ1-2 | TRBV30 | . | AWSHTVGGDYT
TRBJ2-2 | TRBV10-3 | TRBD2 | AISARLAGGSAGELF
TRBJ1-1 | TRBV5-1 | . | ASSLYRTANTEAF
TRBJ2-7 | TRBV6-2/TRBV6-3 | TRBD1 | ASSRSGQGYAYEQY
TRBJ2-7 | TRBV7-8 | . | ASSPQYEQY
TRBJ2-4 | TRBV28 | . | ASGRGLLKTLAKNIQY
TRBJ2-5 | TRBV12-3/TRBV12-4 | . | ASSFRLVETQY
TRBJ2-3 | TRBV11-2 | TRBD1 | ASSSGTGTSSTDTQY
TRBJ2-1 | TRBV18 | . | ASSSYRGLGGNEQF
TRBJ1-4 | TRBV5-1 | . | ASSLDGEMSVKLF
TRBJ1-1 | TRBV10-2 | . | ASSEPSEGKTEAF
TRBJ1-2 | TRBV3-1/TRBV3-2 | . | ASSTGQFGPNGYT
TRBJ1-1 | TRBV12-5 | . | ASGLVLDRRYTEAF
TRBJ1-1 | TRBV7-9 | TRBD1 | ASSFDRGLHTEAF
TRBJ1-2 | TRBV15 | . | ATSRDLDRRYGYT